Sequencing of this TCR beta chain was carried out in a study of radiotherapy plus CTLA-4 blockade in lung cancer. Whole-study context: Objective responses arose in about 17% of patients, and under 40% experienced disease control.

The CDR3 is 15 amino acids. V was clipped by 5 bases and J by 4 bases, with 15 bases between them. Germline V gives CDR1 LNHDA, CDR2 SQIVND (reference sequence). For this clone: The antigen is not known.

Produced via immunoSEQ multiplex PCR; TCRdb's table is partial and in-frame only. The repertoire holds about 97,000 clones, with about four fifths as singletons. Findings and caveats of the study: Radiotherapy with ipilimumab was followed by blood expansion of tumor-derived clones.

The sequence derives from a human donor with non-small cell lung cancer who had a partial response to radiotherapy plus ipilimumab. Some clones in this sample may be carry-over from other donors' samples. The sample in question was peripheral blood, obtained from a patient treated with radiotherapy plus ipilimumab. The chain carries TRBV19 and TRBJ1-3; D is uncertain. The CDR3 DNA reads TGTGCCAGTAGTCTTTACGGGGAGTCAGGAAACACCATATATTTT. This codes for CASSLYGESGNTIYF.